The 30 T cell receptor beta chains below were found in one sample sequenced in a study of T cell changes during pregnancy in multiple sclerosis (dated by TCRdb to about 2019). Library preparation was by the immunoSEQ multiplex PCR assay. As stored in TCRdb, this immuneACCESS dataset retains in-frame rearrangements with V and J assigned. A fraction of the clones does not appear; measured against another copy, unresolved V genes explain less than half of the discrepancy, and the remainder lacks a known reason. Across this sample there are about 38,000 clones, with around 90% seen only once. The top ten constitute 0.3% to 0.45% of the sample. This material consisted of CD4+ T cells from peripheral blood mononuclear cells, taken in the third trimester of pregnancy. The receptors stem from a female donor in good health, enrolled as a control in a pregnancy study.

This clone was seen a few times. The chain joins TRBV2 to TRBJ1-6; 11 nucleotides align to TRBD1. J was trimmed by 10 bases and V by 7 bases; bases with no gene match: 6. The CDR3 loop spans 14 amino acids. The V gene's germline CDR1 is SNHLY and CDR2 FYNNEI. This CDR3 is CASITGQGDSPLHF. CDR3 DNA sequence: TGTGCCAGCATCACGGGACAGGGGGACTCACCCCTCCACTTT.

V is TRBV5-1 and J is TRBJ1-1; tentative D call: TRBD1 (5 bases). The CDR3 covers 14 residues. Trimming took off 4 bases at V and 1 base at J, with 11 bases between the two ends. Germline CDR1 SGHRS, CDR2 YFSETQ. Here the CDR3 DNA reads TGCGCCAGCAGCCAGTCCACAGGGAACACTGAAGCTTTCTTT. It is translated as CASSQSTGNTEAFF.

The J gene is TRBJ1-2, the V gene TRBV18; D perhaps matches TRBD1 (6 bases). The germline V and J ends were trimmed by 4 bases and 1 base, with 16 bases remaining between them. Germline loops: CDR1 KGHSH, CDR2 LQKENI. The CDR3 is 16 amino acids. The CDR3 protein is CASSQLQGGSNYGYTF. Here the CDR3 DNA reads TGTGCCAGCTCACAACTACAGGGTGGCAGTAACTATGGCTACACCTTC.

This chain uses TRBV19 with TRBJ2-3, with 13 nucleotides matching TRBD2. The CDR3 totals 17 residues. Germline values: CDR1 LNHDA, CDR2 SQIVND (reference sequence). The ends lost 6 bases at V and 3 bases at J; junction bases unmatched: 9. CDR3 coding DNA: TGTGCCAGTAGGGAACTAGCGGGAGGGTATCGTACAGATACGCAGTATTTT. Residues: CASRELAGGYRTDTQYF.

V and J are TRBV18 and TRBJ1-1, with D perhaps TRBD1 (6 bases). This CDR3 is built from 16 residues. Germline CDR1 reads KGHSH; CDR2 reads LQKENI. With 1 base removed from V and 1 base from J, the gap between germline ends came to 13 bases. CDR3 in amino acids: CASSPLGDTANTEAFF. In DNA form, the CDR3 reads TGTGCCAGCTCACCACTGGGGGACACGGCGAACACTGAAGCTTTCTTT.

This clone appeared once. The chain links TRBV4-1 to TRBJ2-3; tentative D call: TRBD1 (5 bases). Deletions cut 0 bases from V and 2 bases from J, with 9 bases between. Germline values: CDR1 MGHRA, CDR2 YSYEKL. The CDR3 totals 15 residues. CDR3 in amino acids: CASSQDDRNTDTQYF. CDR3 in DNA: TGCGCCAGCAGCCAAGATGACAGAAACACAGATACGCAGTATTTT.

The CDR3 DNA sequence: TGTGCCAGCACCCTTTCTGCGGACAGAAATCAGCCCCAGCATTTT. Amino acid sequence: CASTLSADRNQPQHF. The chain employs TRBV11-2 and TRBJ1-5; perhaps TRBD1 as D (6 bases). Trimming cost V 7 bases and J 4 bases, with 17 bases left between them. CDR1 is SGHAT, CDR2 FQNNGV, per germline. The CDR3 is made up of 15 amino acids.

The CDR3 bases are TGTGCCAGCAGCTTGGGGGACACAAGCTACGAGCAGTACTTC. Translated: CASSLGDTSYEQYF. This chain connects TRBV5-4 to TRBJ2-7; TRBD1 is a possible D gene (6 bases). CDR3 length equals 14 residues. Germline-derived CDR1 and CDR2 are SGHNT and YYREEE (reference sequence). Trimming left V 0 bases short and J 3 bases short, with 10 bases between. The variable domain in full, with the rest retrieved from reference TRBV5-4 and TRBJ2-7, is ETGVTQSPTHLIKTRGQQVTLRCSSQSGHNTVSWYQQALGQGPQFIFQYYREEENGRGNFPPRFSGLQFPNYSSELNVNALELDDSALYLCASSLGDTSYEQYFGPGTRLTVT.

The V call is TRBV5-5, the J call TRBJ2-5, with D unclear. This CDR3 is built from 13 residues. Germline values: CDR1 SGHKS, CDR2 YYEKEE (reference sequence). V was clipped by 2 bases and J by 1 base, with 6 bases between them. The CDR3 protein is CASSFTTQETQYF. The CDR3, as DNA: TGTGCCAGCAGCTTTACTACCCAAGAGACCCAGTACTTC.

The chain recombines TRBV11-2 with TRBJ2-7; D is unclear. V lost 5 bases and J lost 5, with 13 bases in between. Germline loops: CDR1 SGHAT, CDR2 FQNNGV. This CDR3 has 13 residues. The DNA of the CDR3 is TGTGCCAGCAGCCATGAGGATGGCGACGAGCAGTACTTC. This gives the protein CASSHEDGDEQYF.

The chain joins TRBV7-6 to TRBJ2-1, with unresolved D. The germline V and J ends were trimmed by 1 base and 0 bases, with 7 bases remaining between them. The CDR3 runs 15 residues. The germline CDR1 and CDR2 sequences are SGHVS and FNYEAQ. CDR3 in DNA: TGTGCCAGCAGCTTAGACTCGAGCTCCTACAATGAGCAGTTCTTC. It translates to CASSLDSSSYNEQFF.

The chain links TRBV29-1 to TRBJ2-7; tentatively, D is TRBD2 (6 bases). The V gene lost 7 bases and the J gene lost 4 bases, with 14 bases spanning the gap. The germline V gene encodes CDR1 SQVTM and CDR2 ANQGSEA. CDR3 length equals 12 residues. The CDR3 protein is CSGDCYLYEQYF. The CDR3 DNA follows: TGCAGCGGGGACTGTTATCTTTACGAGCAGTACTTC.

The chain recombines TRBV10-3 with TRBJ2-1, with 9 positions matching TRBD2. Germline V gene sequence: CDR1 ENHRY, CDR2 SYGVKD. After removal of 11 bases from V and 2 bases from J, the junction contained 4 bases not matched to a gene. This CDR3 is 13 amino acids long. CDR3: CAVSGGTYNEQFF. CDR3 DNA: TGTGCCGTTAGCGGGGGAACCTACAATGAGCAGTTCTTC.

The chain is built from TRBV10-3 and TRBJ1-1; D is possibly TRBD1 (5 bases). Trimming cost V 3 bases and J 4 bases, with 12 bases left between them. CDR3 length: 14 amino acids. Germline CDR1 and CDR2: ENHRY and SYGVKD. The CDR3 nucleotides read TGTGCCATCAGTGAAAGTCCAGGGCTCACTGAAGCTTTCTTT. Translation gives CAISESPGLTEAFF.

This clone has more than one count but fewer than ten. The same CDR3 also results from other DNA sequences found in this sample. This chain uses TRBV29-1 with TRBJ1-1, with 7 bases fitting TRBD1. CDR3 length: 12 residues. Trimming cost V 7 bases and J 1 base; bases outside gene matches: 3. Per the germline V gene, CDR1 is SQVTM and CDR2 is ANQGSEA. CDR3 in amino acids: CSGRQGNTEAFF. The CDR3 DNA is TGCAGCGGTAGACAGGGGAACACTGAAGCTTTCTTT.

The chain uses TRBV28 and TRBJ2-4; D gene unclear. The germline gives CDR1 MDHEN, CDR2 SYDVKM. V dropped 5 bases and J dropped 14 bases, with 19 bases sitting between them. The CDR3 has 13 residues. This CDR3 reads CASSPKLTWFEYF. CDR3 bases: TGTGCCAGCAGTCCAAAACTGACATGGTTTGAGTACTTC.

The gene calls are TRBV5-4 and TRBJ1-5; D call uncertain. Between the trimmed V and J ends, which lost 5 bases and 0 bases, there was a span of 12 bases. From germline, CDR1 is SGHNT and CDR2 YYREEE (reference sequence). This CDR3 region has 15 residues. CDR3 in amino acids: CASSSGLDSNQPQHF. CDR3 DNA sequence: TGTGCCAGCAGTTCAGGACTAGATAGCAATCAGCCCCAGCATTTT.

This chain uses TRBV2 with TRBJ1-4, with a possible D match to TRBD1 (6 bases). Trimming shortened V by 6 bases and J by 8 bases, and 13 bases separated the two germline ends. CDR1 and CDR2 (germline): SNHLY, FYNNEI. This CDR3 is built from 13 residues. The CDR3 DNA reads as TGTGCCAGCAGCGGACAGCCCCAGGAAAAACTGTTTTTT. Its protein is CASSGQPQEKLFF.

J is TRBJ2-7 and V is TRBV19; D is unclear. From germline, CDR1 is LNHDA and CDR2 SQIVND (reference sequence). The CDR3 spans 15 residues. V was clipped by 2 bases and J by 6 bases, with 17 bases between them. The CDR3 loop is CASSILAPPPGEQYF. Written as DNA, the CDR3 is TGTGCCAGTAGTATATTGGCTCCCCCCCCGGGCGAGCAGTACTTC.

This rearrangement joins TRBV29-1 to TRBJ2-3, with TRBD2 matching 10 bases. This CDR3 spans 16 amino acids. With V trimmed by 4 bases and J by 3 bases, 10 bases remained unmatched. Germline V gives CDR1 SQVTM, CDR2 ANQGSEA. CDR3 in amino acids: CSVAGPPSGRTDTQYF. In DNA form, the CDR3 reads TGCAGCGTTGCCGGGCCACCTAGCGGGAGAACAGATACGCAGTATTTT.

The V call is TRBV7-9, the J call TRBJ2-3; D uncertain. The CDR3 covers 16 residues. Germline CDR1 SEHNR, CDR2 FQNEAQ (reference sequence). The V and J ends lost 5 bases and 0 bases respectively, with 15 bases between them. The CDR3 bases are TGTGCCAGCAGCCGGAGCGTCAGTCCTAGCACAGATACGCAGTATTTT. Amino acids: CASSRSVSPSTDTQYF.

The V gene is TRBV7-9, the J gene TRBJ1-1; D is uncertain. Germline V gene sequence: CDR1 SEHNR, CDR2 FQNEAQ (reference sequence). The CDR3 totals 14 residues. V was pared by 1 base and J by 1 base, with 7 bases between. The CDR3 DNA sequence: TGTGCCAGCAGCTTAGAGACGGGGAACACTGAAGCTTTCTTT. Its translation is CASSLETGNTEAFF. The whole variable domain, filled in from reference TRBV7-9 and TRBJ1-1, reads DTGVSQNPRHKITKRGQNVTFRCDPISEHNRLYWYRQTLGQGPEFLTYFQNEAQLEKSRLLSDRFSAERPKGSFSTLEIQRTEQGDSAMYLCASSLETGNTEAFFGQGTRLTVV.

The chain joins TRBV5-1 to TRBJ2-4; D is unclear. The CDR3 length is 15 residues. The V gene's germline CDR1 is SGHRS and CDR2 YFSETQ. V dropped 4 bases and J dropped 0 bases, with 11 bases sitting between them. The CDR3 protein is CASSTDSLAKNIQYF. In DNA, the CDR3 is TGCGCCAGCAGCACTGATTCCCTAGCCAAAAACATTCAGTACTTC.

The chain is built from TRBV15 and TRBJ1-2; D is unclear. The CDR3 runs to 13 residues. CDR1 LNHNV and CDR2 YYDKDF come from the germline V gene (reference sequence). V lost 1 base, J lost 6 bases, and 9 bases lay in between. The CDR3 region is CATSRGVADGYTF. CDR3 nucleotides: TGTGCCACCAGCAGAGGGGTTGCGGATGGCTACACCTTC. Combining the CDR3 with reference TRBV15 and TRBJ1-2 gives the whole variable domain DAMVIQNPRYQVTQFGKPVTLSCSQTLNHNVMYWYQQKSSQAPKLLFHYYDKDFNNEADTPDNFQSRRPNTSFCFLDIRSPGLGDTAMYLCATSRGVADGYTFGSGTRLTVV.

This sequence joins TRBV30 and TRBJ1-6, with 10 bases matching TRBD1. Unmatched junction bases numbered 0, after V lost 3 bases and J lost 7 bases. This CDR3 comprises 13 residues. Germline V lookup: CDR1 GTSNPN, CDR2 SVGIG (reference sequence). The CDR3 DNA reads as TGTGCCTGGAGGGACAGGGGGAATTCACCCCTCCACTTT. Its translation is CAWRDRGNSPLHF.

The chain joins TRBV19 to TRBJ1-3; 9 bases agree with TRBD1. This CDR3 comprises 16 residues. Germline CDR1 LNHDA, CDR2 SQIVND (reference sequence). The V and J ends lost 4 bases and 0 bases, in that order; junction bases with no gene match: 4. CDR3 bases: TGTGCCAGTAGTAAAGGGACAGGGCCCTCTGGAAACACCATATATTTT. It yields the protein CASSKGTGPSGNTIYF. Full variable domain (remainder filled in from reference TRBV19 and TRBJ1-3): DGGITQSPKYLFRKEGQNVTLSCEQNLNHDAMYWYRQDPGQGLRLIYYSQIVNDFQKGDIAEGYSVSREKKESFPLTVTSAQKNPTAFYLCASSKGTGPSGNTIYFGEGSWLTVV.

The V call is TRBV28, the J call TRBJ2-3; 7 nucleotides match TRBD1. CDR1 and CDR2 (germline): MDHEN, SYDVKM. V was pared by 7 bases and J by 5 bases, with 15 bases of the junction left unmatched. This CDR3 has 16 amino acids. CDR3 bases: TGTGCCAGCACCCCCCTGGCGACAGGGAAGGTAGATACGCAGTATTTT. Encoded protein: CASTPLATGKVDTQYF. The full variable domain, with the rest looked up from reference TRBV28 and TRBJ2-3, is DVKVTQSSRYLVKRTGEKVFLECVQDMDHENMFWYRQDPGLGLRLIYFSYDVKMKEKGDIPEGYSVSREKKERFSLILESASTNQTSMYLCASTPLATGKVDTQYFGPGTRLTVL.

This chain joins TRBV28 and TRBJ2-7; 7 nucleotides match TRBD1. This CDR3 has 16 residues. Unmatched junction bases numbered 15, after V lost 5 bases and J lost 5 bases. Looked up from germline, CDR1 is MDHEN and CDR2 is SYDVKM. The CDR3 nucleotides are TGTGCCAGCAGTACAATGGACAGGCTGAGTGGCGACGAGCAGTACTTC. Protein product: CASSTMDRLSGDEQYF.

The chain joins TRBV28 to TRBJ1-1; no definite D call. V was cut by 2 bases and J by 4 bases, with 11 bases left in between. The germline V gene encodes CDR1 MDHEN and CDR2 SYDVKM. This CDR3 spans 14 amino acids. CDR3 sequence (DNA): TGTGCCAGCAGTTTAGGAGGTAGAAGCACTGAAGCTTTCTTT. This codes for CASSLGGRSTEAFF.

The chain is built from TRBV28 and TRBJ1-4, with a weak D call TRBD1 (6 bases). V was shortened by 5 bases and J by 3 bases, with 13 bases between the two germline ends. This CDR3 contains 15 residues. Germline loops: CDR1 MDHEN, CDR2 SYDVKM. The CDR3 DNA follows: TGTGCCAGCAGTCCTTGGACAGACCCTAATGAAAAACTGTTTTTT. As protein: CASSPWTDPNEKLFF.